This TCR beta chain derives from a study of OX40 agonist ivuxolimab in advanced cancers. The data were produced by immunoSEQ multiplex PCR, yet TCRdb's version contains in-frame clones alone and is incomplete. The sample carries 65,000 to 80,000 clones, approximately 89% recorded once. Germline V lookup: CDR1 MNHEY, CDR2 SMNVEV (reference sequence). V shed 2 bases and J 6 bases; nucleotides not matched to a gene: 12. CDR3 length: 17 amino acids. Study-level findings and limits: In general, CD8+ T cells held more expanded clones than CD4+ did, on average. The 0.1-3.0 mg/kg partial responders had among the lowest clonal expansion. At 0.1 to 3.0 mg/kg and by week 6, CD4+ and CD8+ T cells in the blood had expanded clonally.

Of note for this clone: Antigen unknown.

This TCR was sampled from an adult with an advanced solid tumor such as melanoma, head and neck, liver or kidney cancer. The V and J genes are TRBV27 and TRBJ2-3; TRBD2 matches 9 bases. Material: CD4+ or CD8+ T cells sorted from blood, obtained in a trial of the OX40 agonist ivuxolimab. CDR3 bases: TGTGCCAGCAGTTTAAGGGGCGGGGGGGCCATGGGGGATACGCAGTATTTT. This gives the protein CASSLRGGGAMGDTQYF.